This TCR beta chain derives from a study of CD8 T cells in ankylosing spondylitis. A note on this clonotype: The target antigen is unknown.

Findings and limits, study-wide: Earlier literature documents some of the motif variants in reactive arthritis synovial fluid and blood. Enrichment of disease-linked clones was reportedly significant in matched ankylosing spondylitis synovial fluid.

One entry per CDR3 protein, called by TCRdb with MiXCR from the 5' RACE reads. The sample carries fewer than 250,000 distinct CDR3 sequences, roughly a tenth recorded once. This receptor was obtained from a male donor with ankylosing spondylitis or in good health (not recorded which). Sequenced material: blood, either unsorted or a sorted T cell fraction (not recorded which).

The CDR3 is CAWSVLAGALTGELFF. The CDR3 DNA sequence: TGTGCCTGGAGTGTACTAGCGGGGGCCCTTACCGGGGAGCTGTTTTTT. The chain combines TRBV30 with TRBJ2-2, with 11 bases matching TRBD2. Germline CDR1 is GTSNPN and CDR2 is SVGIG (reference sequence). CDR3 size: 16 residues. The trim removed 0 bases at V and 5 bases at J, leaving 5 bases unmatched.